A selection of T cell receptor beta chains follows, all from one sample in a study of blood T cell repertoires in COVID-19. Generated by immunoSEQ multiplex PCR, the TCRdb table keeps only in-frame clones and is missing some. The sample shows tens of thousands of clones, approximately 90% of them seen only once. The specimen was peripheral blood. These receptors originate from a human donor in a cohort sampled during active COVID-19. The CDR3 runs from the conserved cysteine through the conserved F or W. Fields, in order: CDR3 length, V gene, J gene, clone size, D gene, CDR3 protein, CDR3 DNA. A D gene is named only where the DNA matches it firmly. The size field is filled for only some rows; it gives once, few, many or a size class.

length: 17
V: TRBV5-6
J: TRBJ1-5
size: -
D: -
CDR3: CASSLGVGPKGNQPQHF
DNA: TGTGCCAGCAGCTTGGGGGTGGGCCCAAAGGGGAATCAGCCCCAGCATTTT

length: 16
V: TRBV11-3
J: TRBJ1-5
size: -
D: -
CDR3: CASSFRQGRSNQPQHF
DNA: TGTGCCAGCAGCTTTAGGCAGGGAAGAAGCAATCAGCCCCAGCATTTT

length: 14
V: TRBV5-6
J: TRBJ1-1
size: once
D: -
CDR3: CASSWGGSGTEAFF
DNA: TGTGCCAGCAGCTGGGGGGGTTCTGGCACTGAAGCTTTCTTT

length: 14
V: TRBV27
J: TRBJ2-1
size: -
D: -
CDR3: CASSLAGTYNEQFF
DNA: TGTGCCAGCAGTTTAGCAGGAACCTACAATGAGCAGTTCTTC

length: 16
V: TRBV15
J: TRBJ2-5
size: -
D: TRBD1
CDR3: CATSMGQGILGKTQYF
DNA: TGTGCCACCAGCATGGGACAGGGGATACTTGGAAAGACCCAGTACTTC

length: 15
V: TRBV7-9
J: TRBJ1-3
size: -
D: TRBD1
CDR3: CASSSRQGVENTIYF
DNA: TGTGCCAGCAGCTCACGACAGGGGGTCGAAAACACCATATATTTT

length: 15
V: TRBV11-2
J: TRBJ1-2
size: -
D: -
CDR3: CASSLAPRGDYGYTF
DNA: TGTGCCAGCAGCTTAGCGCCCCGGGGGGACTATGGCTACACCTTC

length: 13
V: TRBV12-3/TRBV12-4
J: TRBJ2-2
size: -
D: -
CDR3: CASSSRNTGELFF
DNA: TGTGCCAGCAGTTCCAGGAACACCGGGGAGCTGTTTTTT

length: 17
V: TRBV4-2
J: TRBJ2-1
size: once
D: TRBD2
CDR3: CASSQGISGGVGNEQFF
DNA: TGTGCCAGCAGCCAAGGGATTAGCGGGGGGGTTGGGAATGAGCAGTTCTTC

length: 13
V: TRBV2
J: TRBJ2-5
size: -
D: TRBD2
CDR3: CASRNSGGETQYF
DNA: TGTGCCAGCAGGAATAGCGGGGGGGAGACCCAGTACTTC

length: 14
V: TRBV28
J: TRBJ1-5
size: -
D: -
CDR3: CASTFITTDQPQHF
DNA: TGTGCCAGCACCTTTATAACCACTGATCAGCCCCAGCATTTT

length: 14
V: TRBV5-1
J: TRBJ2-7
size: -
D: -
CDR3: CASSLAATEYEQYF
DNA: TGCGCCAGCAGCTTGGCCGCGACAGAATACGAGCAGTACTTC

length: 15
V: TRBV6-5
J: TRBJ1-2
size: -
D: TRBD1
CDR3: CASSNRDRANYGYTF
DNA: TGTGCCAGCAGCAACCGGGACAGGGCTAACTATGGCTACACCTTC

length: 13
V: TRBV12-5
J: TRBJ1-5
size: -
D: -
CDR3: CASGLLNPGVQHF
DNA: TGTGCTAGTGGTTTGCTGAACCCGGGGGTGCAGCATTTT

length: 15
V: TRBV18
J: TRBJ1-1
size: -
D: TRBD1
CDR3: CASSPPDRPEGEAFF
DNA: TGTGCCAGCTCACCACCGGACAGGCCCGAGGGAGAAGCTTTCTTT

length: 14
V: TRBV4-1
J: TRBJ2-7
size: -
D: TRBD1
CDR3: CASTQRTGAGEQYF
DNA: TGCGCCAGCACCCAGCGGACAGGGGCGGGAGAGCAGTACTTC

length: 14
V: TRBV27
J: TRBJ1-2
size: -
D: -
CDR3: CASSPRGLNYGYTF
DNA: TGTGCCAGCAGTCCCCGGGGACTGAATTATGGCTACACCTTC

length: 17
V: TRBV28
J: TRBJ2-1
size: -
D: -
CDR3: CASSSGDFRGTQGEQFF
DNA: TGTGCCAGCAGTTCGGGTGATTTCCGCGGGACGCAGGGTGAGCAGTTCTTC

length: 13
V: TRBV15
J: TRBJ1-5
size: -
D: -
CDR3: CATSQDRTLAQHF
DNA: TGTGCCACCAGCCAAGACAGGACCCTGGCCCAGCATTTT